This T cell receptor beta chain derives from a study of follicular helper T cells after annual influenza vaccination. Study findings and constraints: ICOS+CD38+ cTfh clonality tracked population frequency, and its change tracked circulating plasmablast change.

A remark on this clone: The target antigen is unknown.

Time point specified: 2014-2015 season, pre-vaccination. The CDR3 runs to 14 residues. V lost 2 bases to trimming and J lost 9 bases; unmatched junction nucleotides: 4. Per the germline V gene, CDR1 is MNHNY and CDR2 is SVGAGI (reference sequence). The repertoire was sequenced with immunoSEQ multiplex PCR; TCRdb's copy has only in-frame clones and lacks some. The sample contains 27,000 or so clones, roughly 80% of which appear only once. V is TRBV6-6 and J is TRBJ2-1; TRBD2 agrees at 10 bases. The material sequenced was CXCR5+ CD38- circulating T follicular helper cells from blood, taken on the day of influenza vaccination. Noted subset: circulating Tfh, non-naive CD4+CXCR5+PD-1+ (ICOS+CD38+ or ICOS-CD38-). The TCR sequence derives from an adult who received the influenza vaccine. This CDR3 is CASSYQAGGVEQFF. Here the CDR3 DNA reads TGTGCCAGCAGTTACCAAGCGGGGGGGGTTGAGCAGTTCTTC.